This T cell receptor (beta chain) was obtained from a study of blood T cells in healthy people across ages. Across the study: Template switching caught about one barcoded beta molecule for each two T cells.

This clonotype came up once. The antigen is not known. The study, taken as a whole, reports: When one million T cells were used, diversity estimates were thought to be underestimates. Aged donors had fewer naive CD4+ cells and lower diversity than long-lived donors.

This CDR3 has 14 amino acids. From germline, CDR1 is SGHKS and CDR2 YYEKEE (reference sequence). The use of a sample-barcoded 5' primer and a J-beta primer mix characterized a second PCR of roughly 6 to 11 cycles. Each cDNA molecule was tagged by a template-switch adaptor with 12 random nucleotides. TCRdb re-called the 5' RACE reads with MiXCR, one entry per CDR3 protein. The sample carries more than 1.4 million distinct CDR3 sequences, around 42% recorded once. Sequencing was performed on blood. This TCR derives from a woman under 30 in good health. This chain links TRBV5-5 with TRBJ2-5, with 8 nucleotides matching TRBD2. The assigned J gene may be wrong: the sequence end matches TRBJ2-7 better. Here the CDR3 reads CASSMPSGSYEQYF. The DNA of the CDR3 is TGTGCCAGCAGCATGCCAAGCGGGAGTTACGAGCAGTACTTC.